These T cell receptor beta chains were read from a single sample in a study of CD8 T cells in Susac syndrome. TCRdb re-analysed the immunoSEQ multiplex PCR reads in MiXCR, keeping a single row per CDR3 protein. Among roughly 88,000 distinct CDR3 sequences listed, around 96% were seen once. Input material: CD8+ T cells from PBMCs. Receptors originate from a human donor with Susac syndrome. Each CDR3 is given with its conserved first and last residue. D genes are given only for firm matches. A row's size may be missing; if present it is once, few, many or a size class.

clone_size,v_call,d_call,j_call,cdr3_nt,cdr3_aa
.,TRBV20-1,.,TRBJ2-1,TGCAGCGGGGACGGGGAAGTGCTAAATGAGCAGTTCTTC,CSGDGEVLNEQFF
.,TRBV7-9,TRBD2,TRBJ2-5,TGTGCCAGCAGTCGCAGCGGGGAAGAGACCCAGTACTTC,CASSRSGEETQYF
.,TRBV7-9,.,TRBJ2-6,TGTGCCAGCAGCGCCCCCTCTGGGGCCAACGTCCTGACTTTC,CASSAPSGANVLTF
.,TRBV5-1,.,TRBJ2-3,TGCGCCAGCAGCTTGGAAGGGGGTAGCACAGATACGCAGTATTTT,CASSLEGGSTDTQYF
.,TRBV5-1,TRBD1,TRBJ2-2,TGCGCCAGCAGCCCGCTAGGGACAGGATACACCGGGGAGCTGTTTTTT,CASSPLGTGYTGELFF
.,TRBV29-1,.,TRBJ2-6,TGCAGCGTTGAGGACCATTCGGGGGCCAACGTCCTGACTTTC,CSVEDHSGANVLTF
.,TRBV4-2,.,TRBJ1-1,TGTGCCAGCAGCCAAGATCTCCTTCTCGCCACTGAAGCTTTCTTT,CASSQDLLLATEAFF
.,TRBV29-1,.,TRBJ2-4,TGCAGCGGGGGGGGCGGACTAGCCAAAAACATTCAGTACTTC,CSGGGGLAKNIQYF
.,TRBV29-1,TRBD1,TRBJ2-7,TGCAGCGGGACAGGAAACTCCTACGAGCAGTACTTC,CSGTGNSYEQYF
.,TRBV14,.,TRBJ2-4,TGTGCCAGCAGCCTTACAGGGCGGTCGGACATTCAGTACTTC,CASSLTGRSDIQYF
.,TRBV5-5,.,TRBJ2-2,TGTGCCAGCAGCTTGTCGAATGCCAACACCGGGGAGCTGTTTTTT,CASSLSNANTGELFF
.,TRBV4-1,TRBD2,TRBJ2-1,TGCGCCAGCAGCCAAGAGACTAGCGGGGGTGGGAATGAGCAGTTCTTC,CASSQETSGGGNEQFF
.,TRBV14,.,TRBJ2-1,TGTGCCAGCAGCCAAGTGGTTCGGGATGAGCAGTTCTTC,CASSQVVRDEQFF
.,TRBV12-3/TRBV12-4,TRBD2,TRBJ2-4,TGTGCCAGCAAAAAAGGACTAGCGGTCCCAAAAAACATTCAGTACTTC,CASKKGLAVPKNIQYF
.,TRBV9,.,TRBJ2-1,TGTGCCAGCAGCCCAGACGACGACCTCAATGAGCAGTTCTTC,CASSPDDDLNEQFF
.,TRBV7-9,.,TRBJ1-2,TGTGCCAGCCGGGGGATTCGTAACTATGGCTACACCTTC,CASRGIRNYGYTF
.,TRBV4-2,TRBD1,TRBJ2-1,TGTGCCAGCAGCCGAGAGACAGGGGGCAGTGAGCAGTTCTTC,CASSRETGGSEQFF
once,TRBV7-9,TRBD1,TRBJ1-1,TGTGCCAGCAGCTCCGGGACAGGACCGACTTATGAAGCTTTCTTT,CASSSGTGPTYEAFF
.,TRBV20-1,.,TRBJ2-7,TGCAGTGCTAGCCCAGGCAGGGTCTACGAGCAGTACTTC,CSASPGRVYEQYF
.,TRBV29-1,.,TRBJ2-1,TGCAGCGTTGAAGGTGCCTACAATGAGCAGTTCTTC,CSVEGAYNEQFF
once,TRBV9,TRBD2,TRBJ2-7,TGTGCCAGCAGCGGTCCGACTAGCGGGAGCTCCTACGAGCAGTACTTC,CASSGPTSGSSYEQYF
.,TRBV24-1,.,TRBJ2-5,TGTGCCACCAGTGATTGGGGGGAGACCCAGTACTTC,CATSDWGETQYF
once,TRBV20-1,TRBD2,TRBJ2-7,TGCAGTGCGAAGGGTCTAGCGGGAGAAAGGGACTACGAGCAGTACTTC,CSAKGLAGERDYEQYF
once,TRBV7-2,.,TRBJ2-7,TGTGCCAGCAGACCCGGGGCCTCTGGCAACGAGCAGTACTTC,CASRPGASGNEQYF
.,TRBV6-4,.,TRBJ2-6,TGTGCCAGCAGTGACGACAGCTCTGGGGCCAACGTCCTGACTTTC,CASSDDSSGANVLTF
.,TRBV6-2/TRBV6-3,.,TRBJ2-3,TGTGCCAGCCATCAAGCGGTCAGTACAGATACGCAGTATTTT,CASHQAVSTDTQYF
.,TRBV3-1,TRBD2,TRBJ2-1,TGTGCCAGCAGCCTTCCCCCCGCGGGAGGGCGGGAGCAGTTCTTC,CASSLPPAGGREQFF
once,TRBV28,TRBD1,TRBJ1-2,TGTGCCAGCACGGCAGGGGGCGGCACCTATGGCTACACCTTC,CASTAGGGTYGYTF
.,TRBV9,TRBD1,TRBJ2-7,TGTGCCAGCAGCGTAGGACAGGGTAGCGAGCAGTACTTC,CASSVGQGSEQYF
.,TRBV29-1,TRBD1,TRBJ1-2,TGCAGCGTAAGAGGCGTTTGGACAGGTTCTGAGTCCTATGGCTACACCTTC,CSVRGVWTGSESYGYTF
.,TRBV20-1,.,TRBJ2-2,TGCAGTGCTAGAGACAAGGAGAACACCGGGGAGCTGTTTTTT,CSARDKENTGELFF